The source of this T cell receptor beta chain is a study of cytomegalovirus exposure and HLA in healthy donors. Whole-study results and caveats: According to an earlier analysis, most TCR beta V segments yielded productive rearrangements about 87% or about 30% of the time. Looking again later, the authors saw that most CMV-associated TCR beta chains seemed HLA-restricted. Some V segments could not be told apart, so they were left out, TRBV6-2 and TRBV6-3 among them. Later examination showed HLA-associated TCR beta chains had greater clonal expansion than equally common others.

V was pared by 4 bases and J by 6 bases, with 10 bases between. The germline CDR1 and CDR2 sequences are LNHDA and SQIVND (reference sequence). CDR3 length: 13 amino acids. This clone was detected many times. The antigen is unknown. In the PCR, 60 Vbeta and 13 Jbeta primers were used. The repertoire was sequenced with immunoSEQ multiplex PCR; TCRdb's copy has only in-frame clones and lacks some. Of roughly 120,000 clones detected, over 8% appear once; the ten largest clones hold approximately 3%. Material: PBMCs. The chain recombines TRBV19 with TRBJ1-5; D gene unclear. This clonotype was obtained from a man between 25 and 39 years old in good health and CMV-seronegative. The CDR3 loop reads CASSKDLVQPQHF. CDR3 DNA sequence: TGTGCCAGTAGTAAGGACTTGGTTCAGCCCCAGCATTTT.